This T cell receptor beta chain was recovered during a study of cytomegalovirus exposure and HLA in healthy donors. Study in general: HLA-typed donors were the source of 83 million or so unique TCRs held in an early data release.

PCR amplification relied on 60 Vbeta primers (plus 13 Jbeta primers). Profiling relied on immunoSEQ multiplex PCR, and the TCRdb table lists in-frame clones only, not all of them. The sample yields roughly 160,000 clones, around 69% seen once. Germline V gene sequence: CDR1 SGHNT, CDR2 YYREEE (reference sequence). This CDR3 is 15 amino acids long. V lost 3 bases and J lost 2; bases outside the gene matches: 4. Sequences were obtained from PBMCs. The genes are TRBV5-4 and TRBJ2-3, with 9 bases matching TRBD1. The sequence was collected from a man between 60 and 75 years old in good health and CMV-seronegative. The DNA for the CDR3 is TGTGCCAGCAGCTGGGACAGGGAAAACACAGATACGCAGTATTTT. Its translation is CASSWDRENTDTQYF.